Below are 13 T cell receptor beta chains sequenced from a single sample in a study of shared clonotypes between healthy human individuals. The table came from immunoSEQ multiplex PCR; TCRdb's copy has only in-frame clones and leaves some out. The data contain over a million clones, about 96% of them singletons. What was sequenced was naive CD4+ T cells sorted from blood. Subset defined: CD45RA+ positively selected. These receptor sequences come from a man younger than 45 in good health.

A word on this clone: One junction end disagrees with the germline gene, perhaps due to a read error. This chain uses TRBV7-7 with TRBJ2-7; D may be TRBD1 (6 bases). Germline V gene sequence: CDR1 SSHAT, CDR2 FNYEAQ (reference sequence). This CDR3 has 13 residues. The CDR3: CASSLGTRDQQYF. CDR3 sequence (DNA): TGTGCTAGCAGCTTAGGGACACGGGATCAGCAGTACTTC.

The chain has TRBV25-1 and TRBJ2-7; TRBD2 matches 13 bases. Germline V gene data show CDR1 as MGHDK and CDR2 as SYGVNS. The CDR3 spans 14 residues. The ends lost 8 bases at V and 2 bases at J; junction bases unmatched: 3. DNA for the CDR3: TGTGCCAGCTCTACTAGCGGGAGGGCCTACGAGCAGTACTTC. This codes for CASSTSGRAYEQYF.

The chain links TRBV7-6 to TRBJ2-3; 7 nucleotides match TRBD2. J lost 2 bases, V lost 4 bases, and 3 bases had no gene match. The CDR3 length is 14 residues. Germline values: CDR1 SGHVS, CDR2 FNYEAQ. The CDR3 bases are TGTGCCAGCAGCTCGTGGGACTACACAGATACGCAGTATTTT. This codes for CASSSWDYTDTQYF.

The chain carries TRBV28 and TRBJ1-2; 9 bases are a match to TRBD1. The V gene end was trimmed by 4 bases and the J gene end by 8 bases; junction bases not matched to a gene: 14. Germline loops: CDR1 MDHEN, CDR2 SYDVKM. The CDR3 consists of 16 residues. CDR3 DNA: TGTGCCAGCAGTTCCAGGGGGGACAGGGTGGACGAAGGCTACACCTTC. It encodes CASSSRGDRVDEGYTF.

The CDR3 sequence is CASLGDSPYEQYF. For the CDR3, the DNA is TGTGCCAGCTTGGGGGACAGCCCCTACGAGCAGTACTTC. The rearrangement links TRBV6-1 to TRBJ2-7, with 7 bases identical to TRBD1. The CDR3 is made up of 13 amino acids. Per the germline V gene, CDR1 is MNHNS and CDR2 is SASEGT. V gave up 8 bases and J gave up 2 bases; unmatched junction bases: 6.

The V call is TRBV7-2, the J call TRBJ2-1; D possibly matches TRBD1 or TRBD2 (8 bases each). This CDR3 region has 19 residues. Germline V CDR1 and CDR2: SGHTA, FQGNSA. Trimming removed 5 bases from V and 8 bases from J, with 31 bases in between. The CDR3 nucleotides are TGTGCCAGCAGCCCCCGGTTCCCAGGGGGCAGGGGCGGGAGGTATGAGCAGTTCTTC. Residues: CASSPRFPGGRGGRYEQFF.

This clone is a singleton in its sample. The J gene is TRBJ2-1, the V gene TRBV25-1, with D maybe TRBD1 (5 bases). The CDR3 contains 15 residues. The germline V gene has CDR1 MGHDK and CDR2 SYGVNS. Trimming cost V 4 bases and J 2 bases, with 12 bases left between them. CDR3 region: CASSVGDRAYNEQFF. CDR3 DNA sequence: TGTGCCAGCAGTGTAGGCGACAGAGCCTACAATGAGCAGTTCTTC.

This clone was recorded once. The chain joins TRBV4-3 to TRBJ1-2; 7 bases line up with TRBD1. Germline V gene data show CDR1 as LGHNA and CDR2 as YSLEER. V trimming: 3 bases; J trimming: 1 base; junction bases outside the gene matches: 5. There are 15 residues in the CDR3. The CDR3 DNA reads as TGCGCCAGCAGCCAGAGACAGGGCCGTAACTATGGCTACACCTTC. It specifies CASSQRQGRNYGYTF.

This clone was found once. The gene calls are TRBV28 and TRBJ1-5; 8 bases are shared with TRBD1. Germline CDR1 reads MDHEN; CDR2 reads SYDVKM. The CDR3 contains 16 residues. Germline trimming cut 3 bases from V and 3 bases from J; bases unmatched to any gene: 7. CDR3 sequence: CASSFSGTGYNQPQHF. In DNA form, the CDR3 reads TGTGCCAGCAGTTTCTCAGGGACAGGATACAATCAGCCCCAGCATTTT.

This clone was picked up one time. The V gene is TRBV19, the J gene TRBJ2-7, with 10 bases lining up with TRBD1. V shed 5 bases and J 6 bases; nucleotides not matched to a gene: 10. Germline CDR1 LNHDA, CDR2 SQIVND (reference sequence). The CDR3 sequence is 15 residues long. Written as DNA, the CDR3 is TGTGCCAGTAGTTTGGGACAGGGGTTGTTGGGCGAGCAGTACTTC. This gives the protein CASSLGQGLLGEQYF. Full variable domain (rest looked up from reference TRBV19 and TRBJ2-7): DGGITQSPKYLFRKEGQNVTLSCEQNLNHDAMYWYRQDPGQGLRLIYYSQIVNDFQKGDIAEGYSVSREKKESFPLTVTSAQKNPTAFYLCASSLGQGLLGEQYFGPGTRLTVT.

This chain joins TRBV11-1 and TRBJ1-1; 7 bases agree with TRBD1. V was pared by 5 bases and J by 4 bases, with 7 bases of the junction left unmatched. The CDR3 consists of 14 residues. Germline CDR1 and CDR2: SGHAT and FQDESV (reference sequence). DNA for the CDR3: TGTGCCAGCAGCCCCATACAGGGGCTCACTGAAGCTTTCTTT. Translated: CASSPIQGLTEAFF.

The chain is built from TRBV7-3 and TRBJ2-7; the D gene could be TRBD1 or TRBD2 (6 bases each). This CDR3 contains 16 residues. Germline V lookup: CDR1 SGHTA, CDR2 FQGTGA. The germline V and J ends were trimmed by 0 bases and 2 bases, with 14 bases remaining between them. The CDR3 bases are TGTGCCAGCAGCTTAACAGGGGGGCTGGACACCTACGAGCAGTACTTC. It encodes CASSLTGGLDTYEQYF.

This clone was recorded only once. V and J are TRBV10-3 and TRBJ2-7; no clear D. Germline assignment: CDR1 ENHRY and CDR2 SYGVKD. Between the trimmed V and J ends, which lost 4 bases and 0 bases, there was a span of 7 bases. The CDR3 covers 13 residues. DNA for the CDR3: TGTGCCATCAGTGGGCAGATCTCCTACGAGCAGTACTTC. Protein sequence: CAISGQISYEQYF.